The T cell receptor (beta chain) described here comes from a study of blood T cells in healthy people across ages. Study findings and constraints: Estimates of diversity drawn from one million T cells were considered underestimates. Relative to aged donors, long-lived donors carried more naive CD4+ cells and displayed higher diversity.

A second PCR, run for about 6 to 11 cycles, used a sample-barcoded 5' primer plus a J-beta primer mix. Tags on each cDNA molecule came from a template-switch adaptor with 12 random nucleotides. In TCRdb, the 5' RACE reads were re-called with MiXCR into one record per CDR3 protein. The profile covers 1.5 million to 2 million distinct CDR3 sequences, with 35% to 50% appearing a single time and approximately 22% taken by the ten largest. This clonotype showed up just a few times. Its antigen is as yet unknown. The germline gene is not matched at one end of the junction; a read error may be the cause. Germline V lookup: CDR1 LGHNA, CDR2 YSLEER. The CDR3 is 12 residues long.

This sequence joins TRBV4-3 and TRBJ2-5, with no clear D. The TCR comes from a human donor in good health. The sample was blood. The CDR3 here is CASSKDQETQYF. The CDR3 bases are TGCGCCAGCAGCAAAGATCAAGAGACCCAGTACTTC.